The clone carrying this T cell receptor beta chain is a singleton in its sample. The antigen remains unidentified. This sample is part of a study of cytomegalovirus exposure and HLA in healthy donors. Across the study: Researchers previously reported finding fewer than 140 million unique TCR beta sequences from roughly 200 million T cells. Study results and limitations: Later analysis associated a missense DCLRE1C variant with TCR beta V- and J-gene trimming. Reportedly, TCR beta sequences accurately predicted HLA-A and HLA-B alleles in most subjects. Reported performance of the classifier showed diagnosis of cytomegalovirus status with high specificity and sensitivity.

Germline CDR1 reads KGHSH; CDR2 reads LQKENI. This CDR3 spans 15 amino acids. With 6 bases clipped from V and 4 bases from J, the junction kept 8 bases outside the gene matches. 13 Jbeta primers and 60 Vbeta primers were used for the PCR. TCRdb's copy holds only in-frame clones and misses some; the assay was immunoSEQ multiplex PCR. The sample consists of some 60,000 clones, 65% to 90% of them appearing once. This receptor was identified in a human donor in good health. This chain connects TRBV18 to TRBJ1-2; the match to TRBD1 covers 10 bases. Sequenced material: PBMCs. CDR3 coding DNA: TGTGCCAGCTCTCAAGGACAGGGGGAAGTCTATGGCTACACCTTC. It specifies CASSQGQGEVYGYTF.